Each of the 19 T cell receptor beta chains below was sequenced from the same sample in a study of blood T cell repertoires in COVID-19. TCRdb's copy holds only in-frame clones and misses some; the assay was immunoSEQ multiplex PCR. The sample contains just under 95,000 clones, 60% to 85% of which appear only once. Sample: peripheral blood. These receptors were taken from a man aged 50 or older who had recovered from COVID-19.

The chain carries TRBV25-1 and TRBJ2-2; the match to TRBD2 covers 8 bases. CDR1 MGHDK and CDR2 SYGVNS come from the germline V gene. The CDR3 is 14 residues long. The junction had 4 bases not matched to a gene; V was cut back by 6 bases and J by 4 bases. Here the CDR3 DNA reads TGTGCCAGCAGCCGGGAGGGTGGCACCGGGGAGCTGTTTTTT. This sequence encodes CASSREGGTGELFF.

V is TRBV30 and J is TRBJ1-2; D unresolved. Germline V gene lookup returns CDR1 GTSNPN and CDR2 SVGIG (reference sequence). V gave up 3 bases and J gave up 5 bases, with 4 bases separating them. CDR3 length: 10 amino acids. This CDR3 is CAWRSYGYTF. The CDR3 nucleotides read TGTGCCTGGAGGTCATATGGCTACACCTTC. The full variable domain, in which reference TRBV30 and TRBJ1-2 provide the parts outside the CDR3, is SQTIHQWPATLVQPVGSPLSLECTVEGTSNPNLYWYRQAAGRGLQLLFYSVGIGQISSEVPQNLSASRPQDRQFILSSKKLLLSDSGFYLCAWRSYGYTFGSGTRLTVV.

V and J are TRBV3-1 (or the pseudogene TRBV3-2) and TRBJ2-4; TRBD1 agrees at 8 bases. The CDR3 covers 14 residues. V lost 5 bases to trimming and J lost 9 bases; unmatched junction nucleotides: 9. The germline gives CDR1 LGHDT, CDR2 YNNKEL (reference sequence). The CDR3 loop is CASSSTTGDGIQYF. CDR3 nucleotides: TGTGCCAGCAGCTCAACGACAGGGGACGGCATTCAGTACTTC.

The chain is built from TRBV2 and TRBJ1-3, with TRBD1 matching over 8 bases. After removal of 4 bases from V and 6 bases from J, the junction contained 8 bases not matched to a gene. This CDR3 has 15 amino acids. Per germline, CDR1 SNHLY and CDR2 FYNNEI. CDR3 residues: CASSGEGQAVNTIYF. CDR3 DNA: TGTGCCAGCAGTGGTGAGGGACAGGCGGTAAACACCATATATTTT.

The chain couples TRBV7-6 to TRBJ2-7, with 11 bases lining up with TRBD1. The CDR3 is 15 residues long. Germline V gene data show CDR1 as SGHVS and CDR2 as FNYEAQ. J gave up 5 bases and V 1 base, and 4 bases lay outside the gene matches. The CDR3 coding sequence is TGTGCCAGCAGCTTAGGGGACAGGGGGAGGGACGAGCAGTACTTC. Translated: CASSLGDRGRDEQYF.

The sample holds a few counts of this clone. This rearrangement joins TRBV3-1 (or the pseudogene TRBV3-2) to TRBJ2-2; the match to TRBD2 covers 7 bases. V gave up 4 bases and J gave up 5 bases; unmatched junction bases: 13. Per germline, CDR1 LGHDT and CDR2 YNNKEL (reference sequence). This CDR3 contains 17 residues. Here the CDR3 reads CASSPGRGGSGTGELFF. In nucleotides, the CDR3 is TGTGCCAGCAGCCCCGGGCGGGGCGGGAGTGGAACCGGGGAGCTGTTTTTT.

The V call is TRBV6-5, the J call TRBJ1-1; possibly TRBD1 for D (5 bases). The CDR3 is made up of 15 amino acids. V was shortened by 2 bases and J by 2 bases, with 12 bases between the two germline ends. Germline CDR1 reads MNHEY; CDR2 reads SVGAGI. The CDR3 loop reads CASSYDRQTNTEAFF. The CDR3 coding sequence is TGTGCCAGCAGTTACGATAGACAGACAAACACTGAAGCTTTCTTT.

This clone turned up a few times. The chain uses TRBV7-2 and TRBJ2-1, with D possibly TRBD2 on 6 matching bases. There are 14 residues in the CDR3. V was pared by 10 bases and J by 6 bases, with 19 bases between. CDR1 SGHTA and CDR2 FQGNSA come from the germline V gene. The DNA of the CDR3 is TGTGCCACCAATGCGGGAAACCGTCTCAATGAGCAGTTCTTC. Translated: CATNAGNRLNEQFF.

This chain connects TRBV6-5 to TRBJ1-4; 7 bases line up with TRBD1. Per the germline V gene, CDR1 is MNHEY and CDR2 is SVGAGI. The CDR3 has 14 residues. V was pared by 6 bases and J by 5 bases, with 6 bases of the junction left unmatched. This CDR3 is CASRRGQLNEKLFF. The CDR3, as DNA: TGTGCCAGCAGACGGGGACAGTTAAATGAAAAACTGTTTTTT.

The J gene is TRBJ2-1, the V gene TRBV24-1; the match to TRBD1 covers 7 bases. The CDR3 has 16 residues. J was trimmed by 6 bases and V by 2 bases; bases with no gene match: 9. Per the germline V gene, CDR1 is KGHDR and CDR2 is SFDVKD. CDR3 loop: CATSDSTGAGGNEQFF. DNA for the CDR3: TGTGCCACCAGTGATTCAACAGGGGCTGGCGGCAATGAGCAGTTCTTC.

The genes are TRBV2 and TRBJ1-5; D may be TRBD1 (5 bases). The length of the CDR3 is 13 residues. Trimming removed 4 bases from V and 5 bases from J, with 9 bases in between. The V gene's germline CDR1 is SNHLY and CDR2 FYNNEI. CDR3 nucleotide sequence: TGTGCCAGCAGTGGGGTAGGGGATCAGCCCCAGCATTTT. Translating gives CASSGVGDQPQHF. Full variable domain (rest looked up from reference TRBV2 and TRBJ1-5): EPEVTQTPSHQVTQMGQEVILRCVPISNHLYFYWYRQILGQKVEFLVSFYNNEISEKSEIFDDQFSVERPDGSNFTLKIRSTKLEDSAMYFCASSGVGDQPQHFGDGTRLSIL.

This sequence joins TRBV13 and TRBJ2-1; 8 nucleotides agree with TRBD1. V trimming: 4 bases; J trimming: 7 bases; junction bases outside the gene matches: 12. CDR3 length equals 16 residues. Per the germline V gene, CDR1 is PRHDT and CDR2 is FYEKMQ (reference sequence). The CDR3 nucleotides are TGTGCCAGCAGCTACCTCCAGGGGGCGTTAGGAAATGAGCAGTTCTTC. It encodes CASSYLQGALGNEQFF.

The V gene is TRBV5-1, the J gene TRBJ2-5, with D possibly TRBD1 on 6 matching bases. The CDR3 sequence is 13 residues long. Germline assignment: CDR1 SGHRS and CDR2 YFSETQ. Between the trimmed V and J ends, which lost 5 bases and 1 base, there was a span of 9 bases. CDR3 in amino acids: CASRIGGQETQYF. In DNA form, the CDR3 reads TGCGCCAGCAGAATAGGGGGCCAAGAGACCCAGTACTTC.

The chain uses TRBV2 and TRBJ2-3; 7 bases line up with TRBD1. The CDR3 consists of 15 residues. Germline V gene sequence: CDR1 SNHLY, CDR2 FYNNEI. Germline trimming cut 4 bases from V and 2 bases from J; bases unmatched to any gene: 6. CDR3 DNA: TGTGCCAGCAGTGGCCGGGACAGTTTCACAGATACGCAGTATTTT. It specifies CASSGRDSFTDTQYF.

The chain uses TRBV9 and TRBJ1-2; TRBD1 is a possible D gene (5 bases). Germline lookup yields CDR1 SGDLS and CDR2 YYNGEE. Trimming shortened V by 4 bases and J by 3 bases, and 10 bases separated the two germline ends. The CDR3 contains 13 residues. CDR3 bases: TGTGCCAGCAGCCCCCAGGGTGACTATGGCTACACCTTC. It specifies CASSPQGDYGYTF.

The J gene is TRBJ2-2, the V gene TRBV11-2; the match to TRBD2 covers 10 bases. In germline, CDR1 is SGHAT, CDR2 FQNNGV. The CDR3 is 16 residues long. Trimming removed 5 bases from V and 3 bases from J; junction bases left unmatched: 6. CDR3 in DNA: TGTGCCAGCAGCGTACCGGGACTAGCGTACACCGGGGAGCTGTTTTTT. This codes for CASSVPGLAYTGELFF.

V gene TRBV7-7 combines with J gene TRBJ2-1, with 9 nucleotides matching TRBD1. This CDR3 spans 13 amino acids. Germline V gene sequence: CDR1 SSHAT, CDR2 FNYEAQ (reference sequence). V shed 5 bases and J 8 bases; nucleotides not matched to a gene: 4. DNA for the CDR3: TGTGCCAGCAGCAGGGACAGGGTCGATGAGCAGTTCTTC. This encodes CASSRDRVDEQFF. Supplemented by reference TRBV7-7 and TRBJ2-1, the full variable domain reads GAGVSQSPRYKVTKRGQDVTLRCDPISSHATLYWYQQALGQGPEFLTYFNYEAQPDKSGLPSDRFSAERPEGSISTLTIQRTEQRDSAMYRCASSRDRVDEQFFGPGTRLTVL.

V gene TRBV7-2 combines with J gene TRBJ2-1; 10 bases are a match to TRBD1. CDR1 SGHTA and CDR2 FQGNSA come from the germline V gene. Losses at the gene ends were 4 bases for V and 9 bases for J; bases not matched to a gene: 12. CDR3 length: 16 residues. The CDR3 coding sequence is TGTGCCAGCAGCTCGGGACAGGGGAGAGTGAGCGGTGAGCAGTTCTTC. It translates to CASSSGQGRVSGEQFF.

The CDR3 is CASSGLNTGELFF. CDR3 nucleotides: TGTGCCAGCTCGGGGCTGAACACCGGGGAGCTGTTTTTT. V usage is TRBV18 and J usage is TRBJ2-2, with TRBD1 as a possible D gene (5 bases). The CDR3 length is 13 residues. V was shortened by 6 bases and J by 1 base, with 6 bases between the two germline ends. Germline lookup yields CDR1 KGHSH and CDR2 LQKENI.